Presented here are 29 T cell receptor beta chains from one specimen sequenced in a study of blood T cell repertoires in COVID-19. Produced via immunoSEQ multiplex PCR; TCRdb's table is partial and in-frame only. The sample holds about 250,000 clones, roughly nine tenths seen once. The sequenced material came from peripheral blood. The receptors come from a woman aged 40 to 50 who had recovered from COVID-19.

V and J are TRBV5-1 and TRBJ2-1; weak D call: TRBD2 (6 bases). CDR3 length: 17 amino acids. The germline gives CDR1 SGHRS, CDR2 YFSETQ. V was pared by 2 bases and J by 7 bases, with 22 bases between. In nucleotides, the CDR3 is TGCGCCAGCAGCTTCGACCCATCGCGGGGAGCGGCAAATGAGCAGTTCTTC. It codes for CASSFDPSRGAANEQFF.

The V and J genes are TRBV5-1 and TRBJ2-6; D might be TRBD2 (6 bases). This CDR3 is built from 15 residues. Germline V CDR1 and CDR2: SGHRS, YFSETQ. V was clipped by 7 bases and J by 0 bases, with 11 bases between them. The DNA for the CDR3 is TGCGCCAGCCGGGACGGGAGCTCTGGGGCCAACGTCCTGACTTTC. Amino acid sequence: CASRDGSSGANVLTF.

This sequence joins TRBV3-1 (or the pseudogene TRBV3-2) and TRBJ1-2; the match to TRBD1 covers 8 bases. Germline lookup yields CDR1 LGHDT and CDR2 YNNKEL (reference sequence). This CDR3 comprises 15 residues. Losses at the gene ends were 4 bases for V and 7 bases for J; bases not matched to a gene: 11. The CDR3 region is CASSLWDRSEFGYTF. CDR3 bases: TGTGCCAGCAGCCTTTGGGACAGGTCGGAGTTTGGCTACACCTTC.

The V call is TRBV7-7, the J call TRBJ2-1; 10 nucleotides agree with TRBD2. The V and J ends lost 2 bases and 8 bases, in that order; junction bases with no gene match: 12. The CDR3 has 17 residues. Per germline, CDR1 SSHAT and CDR2 FNYEAQ (reference sequence). The CDR3 region is CASSLIFSGRGFDEQFF. The CDR3 DNA sequence: TGTGCCAGCAGCTTAATATTCAGCGGGAGGGGTTTCGATGAGCAGTTCTTC.

This chain uses TRBV6-2 or TRBV6-3 with TRBJ1-5; D not certain. Trimming shortened V by 0 bases and J by 0 bases, and 9 bases separated the two germline ends. Germline values: CDR1 MNHEY, CDR2 SVGEGT. The CDR3 is made up of 16 amino acids. The CDR3, as DNA: TGTGCCAGCAGTTACTCCGGCGGGTATAGCAATCAGCCCCAGCATTTT. Translating gives CASSYSGGYSNQPQHF.

The CDR3 DNA follows: TGTGCCAGCAGTTATGCAGGGGGCCTCTCCGAGCAGTACGTC. Its protein product is CASSYAGGLSEQYV. This rearrangement joins TRBV6-2 or TRBV6-3 to TRBJ2-7; 8 bases map to TRBD1. There are 14 residues in the CDR3. Germline V lookup: CDR1 MNHEY, CDR2 SVGEGT. Trimming cost V 3 bases and J 6 bases; bases outside gene matches: 7.

The V and J genes are TRBV19 and TRBJ2-6; no definite D call. Germline V CDR1 and CDR2: LNHDA, SQIVND (reference sequence). The CDR3 is made up of 15 amino acids. V was cut by 0 bases and J by 0 bases, with 3 bases left in between. The CDR3 DNA follows: TGTGCCAGTAGTATAGAGGCCTCTGGGGCCAACGTCCTGACTTTC. Its protein product is CASSIEASGANVLTF. Together with reference TRBV19 and TRBJ2-6, the CDR3 gives the full variable domain: DGGITQSPKYLFRKEGQNVTLSCEQNLNHDAMYWYRQDPGQGLRLIYYSQIVNDFQKGDIAEGYSVSREKKESFPLTVTSAQKNPTAFYLCASSIEASGANVLTFGAGSRLTVL.

The chain joins TRBV6-5 to TRBJ2-7, with a possible D match to TRBD1 (6 bases). Per germline, CDR1 MNHEY and CDR2 SVGAGI. The CDR3 runs to 15 residues. V was cut by 4 bases and J by 5 bases, with 18 bases left in between. The chain's CDR3 is CASSSWTESPNEQYF. The CDR3 DNA reads TGTGCCAGCAGTTCCTGGACAGAGAGCCCCAACGAGCAGTACTTC.

This rearrangement joins TRBV5-1 to TRBJ1-1; D unclear. V was cut by 4 bases and J by 3 bases, with 10 bases left in between. This CDR3 is 13 amino acids long. CDR1 and CDR2 from the germline V gene are SGHRS and YFSETQ. CDR3 protein: CASSLDPDTEAFF. The DNA for the CDR3 is TGCGCCAGCAGCCTGGACCCGGACACTGAAGCTTTCTTT.

This chain uses TRBV7-8 with TRBJ1-5; D is uncertain. The V end was cut by 4 bases, the J end by 5 bases, with 24 bases between. CDR1 is SGHVS, CDR2 FQNEAQ, per germline. The CDR3 has 18 amino acids. The CDR3 is CASSSSLTRLTPDQPQHF. The CDR3 nucleotides are TGTGCCAGCAGCTCAAGCCTAACCCGACTGACTCCTGATCAGCCCCAGCATTTT.

CDR3 DNA sequence: TGCGCCAGCAGCCAAGGACAGGGGGAAGTAGTTGGAAACACCATATATTTT. As protein: CASSQGQGEVVGNTIYF. This chain uses TRBV4-1 with TRBJ1-3; TRBD1 matches at 9 bases. The V gene's germline CDR1 is MGHRA and CDR2 YSYEKL. V shed 1 base, J shed 3 bases, and the junction held 7 bases outside the gene matches. The CDR3 runs to 17 residues.

The chain recombines TRBV19 with TRBJ1-6; perhaps TRBD1 as D (5 bases). The length of the CDR3 is 14 residues. From germline, CDR1 is LNHDA and CDR2 SQIVND (reference sequence). Trimming pared 9 bases from V and 8 bases from J, leaving 17 bases between. CDR3 sequence (DNA): TGTGCCAGCCAAGCCGGGGGATCGGATTCACCCCTCCACTTT. Translating it yields CASQAGGSDSPLHF.

This clone has a handful of counts. The chain employs TRBV10-3 and TRBJ1-6; D perhaps matches TRBD1 (6 bases). Trimming pared 3 bases from V and 9 bases from J, leaving 15 bases between. CDR3 length: 15 amino acids. Germline V gene lookup returns CDR1 ENHRY and CDR2 SYGVKD. CDR3 bases: TGTGCCATCAGTGACCGACAGGCGGATGCTTCACCCCTCCACTTT. It encodes CAISDRQADASPLHF.

V gene TRBV3-1 (or the pseudogene TRBV3-2) combines with J gene TRBJ2-3, with 7 bases lining up with TRBD1. The trim removed 3 bases at V and 6 bases at J, leaving 9 bases unmatched. The CDR3 length is 15 residues. Germline V lookup: CDR1 LGHDT, CDR2 YNNKEL (reference sequence). The CDR3 DNA reads TGTGCCAGCAGCCACTCGACAGGGTGGGGGGATACGCAGTATTTT. This codes for CASSHSTGWGDTQYF.

The V gene is TRBV5-1, the J gene TRBJ1-6; TRBD1 matches 7 bases. Germline V CDR1 and CDR2: SGHRS, YFSETQ. V lost 0 bases, J lost 7 bases, and 1 base stayed unmatched. The CDR3 length is 14 residues. The CDR3 DNA sequence: TGCGCCAGCAGCTTGGAACAGGGGAATTCACCCCTCCACTTT. Its translation is CASSLEQGNSPLHF.

The rearrangement joins TRBV6-5 to TRBJ2-7; 9 nucleotides agree with TRBD1. CDR1 and CDR2 (germline): MNHEY, SVGAGI. V dropped 0 bases and J dropped 6; count of bases not matched to a gene: 6. The CDR3 has 15 residues. The CDR3 region is CASSYSGTGYSEQYV. CDR3 DNA: TGTGCCAGCAGTTACTCCGGGACAGGGTATTCCGAGCAGTACGTC.

This clone has only one observation. This chain connects TRBV6-5 to TRBJ2-5, with 7 bases identical to TRBD2. The V segment lost 2 bases and the J segment 5 bases; nucleotides outside the gene matches: 5. The CDR3 runs 14 residues. The germline CDR1 and CDR2 sequences are MNHEY and SVGAGI. The CDR3 spells CASSYLAARETQYF. The DNA of the CDR3 is TGTGCCAGCAGTTACCTAGCGGCTAGGGAGACCCAGTACTTC.

This sequence joins TRBV11-3 and TRBJ2-3; 7 bases line up with TRBD2. Germline V lookup: CDR1 SGHNT, CDR2 YENEEA. V lost 5 bases, J lost 2 bases, and 7 bases stayed unmatched. The CDR3 runs to 15 residues. Written as DNA, the CDR3 is TGTGCCAGCAGCCGTACTAGCGCTCACACAGATACGCAGTATTTT. It specifies CASSRTSAHTDTQYF.

V and J are TRBV29-1 and TRBJ1-1, with D hard to call. The CDR3 has 11 residues. Trimming removed 6 bases at V and 1 base at J, with 6 bases between. Germline V CDR1 and CDR2: SQVTM, ANQGSEA. The CDR3 region is CSVLANTEAFF. The CDR3 region has the DNA TGCAGCGTACTAGCGAACACTGAAGCTTTCTTT. The full variable domain, rest sourced from reference TRBV29-1 and TRBJ1-1, is SAVISQKPSRDICQRGTSLTIQCQVDSQVTMMFWYRQQPGQSLTLIATANQGSEATYESGFVIDKFPISRPNLTFSTLTVSNMSPEDSSIYLCSVLANTEAFFGQGTRLTVV.

V and J are TRBV5-1 and TRBJ1-2; 7 nucleotides agree with TRBD1. Per germline, CDR1 SGHRS and CDR2 YFSETQ. CDR3 length: 15 residues. The V gene end was trimmed by 3 bases and the J gene end by 5 bases; junction bases not matched to a gene: 10. The CDR3 reads CASSSTGAPGYGYTF. Written as DNA, the CDR3 is TGCGCCAGCAGCTCTACAGGGGCCCCGGGATATGGCTACACCTTC. Combining the CDR3 with reference TRBV5-1 and TRBJ1-2 gives the whole variable domain KAGVTQTPRYLIKTRGQQVTLSCSPISGHRSVSWYQQTPGQGLQFLFEYFSETQRNKGNFPGRFSGRQFSNSRSEMNVSTLELGDSALYLCASSSTGAPGYGYTFGSGTRLTVV.

Comments on this clone: The junction departs from germline at one end; a sequencing error may be responsible. The genes are TRBV29-1 and TRBJ1-2, with 7 bases aligning to TRBD1. The CDR3 length is 15 residues. Germline lookup yields CDR1 SQVTM and CDR2 ANQGSEA. Written as DNA, the CDR3 is TGCAGCGTGGAAGGGGGCCCGGGGGAGAAATATGGCTACACCTTC. It yields the protein CSVEGGPGEKYGYTF.

V and J are TRBV20-1 and TRBJ2-1; D is uncertain. Trimming left V 3 bases short and J 6 bases short, with 6 bases between. There are 11 residues in the CDR3. Germline CDR1 is DFQATT and CDR2 is SNEGSKA (reference sequence). The CDR3 DNA follows: TGCAGTGCTAGGTCTAGCAATGAGCAGTTCTTC. Amino acid sequence: CSARSSNEQFF.

CDR3 nucleotides: TGCAGCGTTGAGGGGGAGGCTAATGAAAAACTGTTTTTT. It translates to CSVEGEANEKLFF. V gene TRBV29-1 combines with J gene TRBJ1-4, with D perhaps TRBD1 (5 bases). Germline V gene lookup returns CDR1 SQVTM and CDR2 ANQGSEA. V lost 3 bases, J lost 3 bases, and 8 bases lay in between. The CDR3 extends over 13 amino acids.

This clone showed up just once. The chain recombines TRBV5-4 with TRBJ2-7, with 8 bases aligning to TRBD1. Per the germline V gene, CDR1 is SGHNT and CDR2 is YYREEE (reference sequence). J was trimmed by 3 bases and V by 4 bases; bases with no gene match: 6. The CDR3 totals 14 residues. The CDR3 sequence is CASSPGQGLYEQYF. In nucleotides, the CDR3 is TGTGCCAGCAGCCCAGGACAGGGACTCTACGAGCAGTACTTC. The full variable domain, completed using reference TRBV5-4 and TRBJ2-7, is ETGVTQSPTHLIKTRGQQVTLRCSSQSGHNTVSWYQQALGQGPQFIFQYYREEENGRGNFPPRFSGLQFPNYSSELNVNALELDDSALYLCASSPGQGLYEQYFGPGTRLTVT.

The chain carries TRBV12-5 and TRBJ1-2; 10 bases agree with TRBD1. Germline assignment: CDR1 LGHNT and CDR2 FRNRAP. The CDR3 is 19 amino acids. With V trimmed by 0 bases and J by 1 base, 11 bases remained unmatched. The CDR3: CASGLVRGTGAFRNYGYTF. The CDR3, as DNA: TGTGCTAGTGGTTTGGTACGTGGGACAGGGGCCTTCCGTAACTATGGCTACACCTTC.

The rearrangement uses TRBV11-2 and TRBJ2-7, with 10 bases that match TRBD1. V shed 3 bases and J 6 bases; nucleotides not matched to a gene: 5. The germline V gene encodes CDR1 SGHAT and CDR2 FQNNGV. The CDR3 is made up of 14 amino acids. CDR3 sequence reads: CASSFLGTGAEQYF. CDR3 DNA: TGTGCCAGCAGCTTTCTCGGGACAGGGGCCGAGCAGTACTTC.

The rearrangement uses TRBV15 and TRBJ1-2; 8 bases agree with TRBD1. V dropped 5 bases and J dropped 8; count of bases not matched to a gene: 7. The CDR3 runs to 13 residues. Germline CDR1 reads LNHNV; CDR2 reads YYDKDF (reference sequence). The CDR3 coding sequence is TGTGCCACCAGCCCGCGGACAGGGCAGGGCTACACCTTC. Translation gives CATSPRTGQGYTF.

The chain joins TRBV7-7 to TRBJ2-1, with a weak D call TRBD2 (6 bases). Per the germline V gene, CDR1 is SSHAT and CDR2 is FNYEAQ (reference sequence). Deletions cut 2 bases from V and 4 bases from J, with 12 bases between. The CDR3 sequence is 15 residues long. The CDR3 loop reads CASSLSGSGYNEQFF. The CDR3 coding sequence is TGTGCCAGCAGCTTATCCGGGAGTGGTTACAATGAGCAGTTCTTC.

The chain employs TRBV10-2 and TRBJ2-7, with TRBD1 matching 8 bases. There are 18 residues in the CDR3. Germline CDR1 reads WSHSY; CDR2 reads SAAADI. After removal of 3 bases from V and 6 bases from J, the junction contained 19 bases not matched to a gene. CDR3 sequence (DNA): TGCGCCAGCAGTGACGGCGTCATCTCGACAGGGGAATTAGGCGAGCAGTACTTC. This sequence encodes CASSDGVISTGELGEQYF.